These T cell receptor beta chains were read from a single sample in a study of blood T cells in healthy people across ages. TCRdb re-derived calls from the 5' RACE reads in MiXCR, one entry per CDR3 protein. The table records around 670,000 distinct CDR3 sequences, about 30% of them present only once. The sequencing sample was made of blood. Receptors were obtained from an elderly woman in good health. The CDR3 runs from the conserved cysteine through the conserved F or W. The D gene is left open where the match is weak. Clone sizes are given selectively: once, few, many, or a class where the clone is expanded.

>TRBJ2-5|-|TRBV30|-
CAWSVGYQETQYF
TGTGCCTGGAGTGTGGGATACCAAGAGACCCAGTACTTC
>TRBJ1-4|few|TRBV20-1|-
CSARGGAGEKLFF
TGCAGTGCTAGAGGGGGGGCTGGGGAAAAACTGTTTTTT
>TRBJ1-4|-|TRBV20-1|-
CSARGQHEKLFF
TGCAGTGCTAGGGGGCAACACGAAAAACTGTTTTTT
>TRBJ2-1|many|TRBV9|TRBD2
CASSVQIGLAGNEQFF
TGTGCCAGCAGCGTCCAAATTGGACTAGCGGGGAATGAGCAGTTCTTC
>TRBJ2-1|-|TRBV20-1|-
CSARDLLTGWNEQFF
TGCAGTGCTAGAGATTTACTGACGGGGTGGAATGAGCAGTTCTTC
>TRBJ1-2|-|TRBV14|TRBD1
CASSQGDRGGSYTF
TGTGCCAGCAGCCAAGGAGACAGGGGCGGTAGCTACACCTTC
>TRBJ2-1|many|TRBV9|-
CASSGATRSSYNEQFF
TGTGCCAGCAGCGGAGCCACCCGGAGCTCCTACAATGAGCAGTTCTTC
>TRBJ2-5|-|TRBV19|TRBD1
CASSIDTGTGAETQYF
TGTGCCAGTAGTATAGATACCGGGACAGGGGCAGAGACCCAGTACTTC
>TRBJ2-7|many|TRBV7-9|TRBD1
CASSFMLGTGLLEQYF
TGTGCCAGCAGCTTTATGCTCGGGACAGGGCTGCTGGAGCAGTACTTC
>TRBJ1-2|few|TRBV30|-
CAWSVDRSNYGYTF
TGTGCCTGGAGTGTCGACAGATCCAACTATGGCTACACCTTC
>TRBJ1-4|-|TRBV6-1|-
CASSGGSGASEKLFF
TGTGCCAGCAGTGGGGGGTCGGGGGCCTCGGAAAAACTGTTTTTT
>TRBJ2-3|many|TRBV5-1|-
CASSLGLYTDTQYF
TGCGCCAGCAGCTTGGGACTTTACACAGATACGCAGTATTTT
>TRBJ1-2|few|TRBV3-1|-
CASSQVSQYGYTF
TGTGCCAGCAGCCAAGTTTCACAGTATGGCTACACCTTC
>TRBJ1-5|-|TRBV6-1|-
CASSEAGRYNQPQHF
TGTGCCAGCAGTGAAGCGGGCCGATACAATCAGCCCCAGCATTTT
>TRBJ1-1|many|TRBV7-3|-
CASSSSVGGYTEAFF
TGTGCCAGCAGCTCCTCGGTGGGAGGGTACACTGAAGCTTTCTTT
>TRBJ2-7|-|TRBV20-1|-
CSARLRTYEQYF
TGCAGTGCTAGACTACGGACGTACGAGCAGTACTTC
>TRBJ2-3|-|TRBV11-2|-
CASSGHGGDTQYF
TGTGCCAGCAGCGGACACGGGGGAGATACGCAGTATTTT
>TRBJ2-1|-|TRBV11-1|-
CATQVDGNEQFF
TGTGCCACCCAGGTAGATGGGAATGAGCAGTTCTTC
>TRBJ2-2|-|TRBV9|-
CASALTNTGERFF
TGTGCCAGCGCGTTGACGAACACCGGGGAGCGGTTTTTT
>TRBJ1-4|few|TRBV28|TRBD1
CASSAPGQVAREKLFF
TGTGCCAGCAGTGCCCCGGGACAGGTGGCCCGGGAAAAACTGTTTTTT
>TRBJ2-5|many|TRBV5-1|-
CASSMGGDQETQYF
TGCGCCAGCTCCATGGGGGGAGATCAAGAGACCCAGTACTTC
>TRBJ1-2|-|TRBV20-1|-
CSAWGGATFAYGYTF
TGCAGTGCTTGGGGGGGAGCCACCTTTGCCTATGGCTACACCTTC
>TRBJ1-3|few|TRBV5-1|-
CASRDSGNTIYF
TGCGCCAGCAGGGACTCTGGAAACACCATATATTTT
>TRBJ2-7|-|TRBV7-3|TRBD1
CASSFSGQGNHEQYF
TGTGCCAGCAGCTTCTCGGGACAGGGGAACCACGAGCAGTACTTC
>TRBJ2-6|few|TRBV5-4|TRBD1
CASSLQGRSSGANVLTF
TGTGCCAGCAGCTTACAGGGGCGGAGCTCTGGGGCCAACGTCCTGACTTTC
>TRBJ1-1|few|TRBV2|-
CASREDRGASTEAFF
TGTGCCAGCAGGGAGGATCGGGGGGCGAGCACTGAAGCTTTCTTT
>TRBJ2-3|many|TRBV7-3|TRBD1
CASSPMVTGKLGAQYF
TGTGCCAGCAGCCCCATGGTGACAGGGAAGTTAGGTGCGCAGTATTTT
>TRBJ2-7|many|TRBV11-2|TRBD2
CASGWLAATYEQYF
TGTGCCAGTGGGTGGCTAGCGGCTACCTACGAGCAGTACTTC
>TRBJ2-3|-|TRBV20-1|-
CSARAGASTNTQYF
TGCAGTGCTAGAGCAGGGGCGAGCACAAATACGCAGTATTTT
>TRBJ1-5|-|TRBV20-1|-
CSARPGHPNQPQHF
TGCAGTGCCAGACCGGGACACCCAAATCAGCCCCAGCATTTT
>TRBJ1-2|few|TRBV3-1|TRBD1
CASSPETGGPTNYGYTF
TGTGCCAGCAGCCCTGAGACAGGGGGGCCAACTAACTATGGCTACACCTTC
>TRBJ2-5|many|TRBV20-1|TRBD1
CSARDRTGFGETQYF
TGCAGTGCTAGAGATCGGACAGGGTTCGGGGAGACCCAGTACTTC
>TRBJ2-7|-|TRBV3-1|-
CTSSPNYYEQYF
TGTACCAGCAGCCCCAATTACTACGAGCAGTACTTC
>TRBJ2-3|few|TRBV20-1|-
CSASRGTTDTQYF
TGCAGTGCTAGCCGGGGCACGACAGATACGCAGTATTTT
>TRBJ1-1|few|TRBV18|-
CASSPLLGDTEAFF
TGTGCCAGCTCACCACTTCTGGGGGACACTGAAGCTTTCTTT
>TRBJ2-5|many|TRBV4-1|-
CASSQGLTNSQETQYF
TGCGCCAGCAGCCAAGGTTTAACAAACAGTCAAGAGACCCAGTACTTC
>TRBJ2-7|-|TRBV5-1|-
CASSKLQGSSYEQYF
TGCGCCAGCAGCAAACTACAGGGTTCATCCTACGAGCAGTACTTC
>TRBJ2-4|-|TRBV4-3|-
CASSQGVSRGRHHIQYF
TGCGCCAGCAGCCAAGGAGTTAGTCGGGGGCGCCATCACATTCAGTACTTC
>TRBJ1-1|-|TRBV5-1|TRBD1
CASSREGAISEAFF
TGCGCCAGCAGCCGTGAGGGGGCTATAAGCGAAGCTTTCTTT
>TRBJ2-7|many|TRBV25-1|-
CASSEQGRISYEQYF
TGTGCCAGCAGTGAACAGGGGCGCATCTCCTACGAGCAGTACTTC
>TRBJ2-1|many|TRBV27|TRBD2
CASSYGTSGGSEQFF
TGTGCCAGCAGTTACGGGACTAGCGGGGGTAGCGAGCAGTTCTTC
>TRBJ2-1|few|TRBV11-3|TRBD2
CASSPGGTSGVKQFF
TGTGCCAGCAGTCCGGGGGGGACTAGCGGGGTGAAGCAGTTCTTC
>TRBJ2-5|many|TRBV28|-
CASSYVVHEKTQYF
TGTGCCAGCAGTTATGTGGTGCATGAGAAGACCCAGTACTTC
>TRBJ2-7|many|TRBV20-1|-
CSARVTADGQYF
TGCAGTGCTAGAGTTACGGCCGACGGGCAGTACTTC
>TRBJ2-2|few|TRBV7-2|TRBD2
CASSLGIAGGPGAGERFF
TGTGCCAGCAGCTTAGGGATAGCGGGGGGGCCAGGCGCCGGGGAGCGGTTTTTT
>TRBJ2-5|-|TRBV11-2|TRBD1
CASSRRWGQAAVQYF
TGTGCCAGCAGCCGAAGGTGGGGACAGGCCGCCGTCCAGTACTTC
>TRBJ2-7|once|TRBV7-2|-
CASSPGEGVLNYEQYF
TGTGCCAGCAGTCCCGGGGAGGGGGTCCTCAATTACGAGCAGTACTTC
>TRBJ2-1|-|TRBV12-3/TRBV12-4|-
CASRRLEGANEQFF
TGTGCCAGCAGACGACTGGAAGGAGCCAATGAGCAGTTCTTC
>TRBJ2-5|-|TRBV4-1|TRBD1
CASSQEPTGGEETQYF
TGCGCCAGCAGCCAAGAGCCGACAGGGGGCGAAGAGACCCAGTACTTC
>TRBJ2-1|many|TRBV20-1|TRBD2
CSGSPGLAGGEQFF
TGCAGTGGATCTCCGGGACTAGCGGGGGGTGAGCAGTTCTTC
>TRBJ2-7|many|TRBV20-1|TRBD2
CSARDRSGGVYYEQYF
TGCAGTGCTAGAGATCGTAGCGGGGGCGTATACTACGAGCAGTACTTC
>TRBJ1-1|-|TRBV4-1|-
CASSQDSRGGGMNTEAFF
TGCGCCAGCAGCCAAGATTCTCGAGGGGGAGGGATGAACACTGAAGCTTTCTTT
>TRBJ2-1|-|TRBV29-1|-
CSLKAGNQETQFF
TGCAGCCTGAAGGCGGGTAACCAAGAGACCCAGTTCTTC
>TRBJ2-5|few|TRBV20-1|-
CSACLFRGETQYF
TGCAGTGCTTGTCTGTTTAGGGGAGAGACCCAGTACTTC
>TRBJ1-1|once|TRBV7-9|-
CASSLDIGNTEAFF
TGTGCCAGCAGCTTAGATATAGGGAACACTGAAGCTTTCTTT
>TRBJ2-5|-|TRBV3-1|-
CASRLREGVRRETQYF
TGTGCCAGCAGGCTCAGGGAAGGGGTTCGTCGTGAGACCCAGTACTTC
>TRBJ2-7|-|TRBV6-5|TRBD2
CASSYAPRGGIYNEQYF
TGTGCCAGCAGTTACGCTCCCCGCGGGGGGATATACAATGAGCAGTACTTC